This TCR beta chain is drawn from a study of T cell repertoires in cytomegalovirus infection. Study background: From public TCR beta signatures came an indication of both CMV infection and matching HLA type. Whole-study results and caveats: Summed frequency of shared TCR beta families picked out CMV carriers who also had the relevant HLA. CMV-specific HLA-C-restricted TCR beta clonotypes dominated the ex vivo response.

TCRdb called the reads again in MiXCR, with one record for every CDR3 protein. The top ten clones hold approximately 8.2% of a sample with about 600,000 distinct CDR3 sequences, approximately 24% of them seen once. This clonotype was seen repeatedly, ten times or more. Its antigen is unidentified. Germline lookup yields CDR1 SGHVS and CDR2 FQNEAQ. V was clipped by 1 base and J by 6 bases, with 15 bases between them. This CDR3 has 15 amino acids. Sequencing used CD8+ T cells from PBMCs. The rearrangement links TRBV7-8 to TRBJ1-1; D might be TRBD1 (5 bases). The receptor's source is a human donor in good health (CMV status not recorded). Some clones in this sample may be carry-over from other donors' samples. CDR3 protein: CASSLVRGRGAEAFF. The CDR3 DNA follows: TGTGCCAGCAGCTTAGTTCGGGGGAGGGGCGCTGAAGCTTTCTTT.